This TCR beta chain was recovered during a study of read filtering for tumor transcriptome and immune sequencing. On the study more broadly: R-ISS stage counts were eight or nine for I, about 17 for II, six or seven for III. After DNase treatment, RNA was made into whole-transcriptome libraries.

This clonotype was counted many times. V was clipped by 1 base and J by 7 bases, with 7 bases between them. Germline V gene data show CDR1 as SNHLY and CDR2 as FYNNEI. The CDR3 runs to 13 residues. From roughly 390 ng of RNA, a library with molecular barcoded alpha/delta and beta/gamma adaptors was made. A single record per CDR3 protein comes from TCRdb applying MiXCR to the reads. This sample has about 57,000 distinct CDR3 sequences, with 20% to 25% found just once. The chain couples TRBV2 to TRBJ2-2; tentative D call: TRBD2 (5 bases). The source is a donor aged 40 or over with multiple myeloma. Input material: a population of CD138-negative cells sorted from bone marrow. CDR3 sequence reads: CASSEERYGELFF. In DNA, the CDR3 is TGTGCCAGCAGTGAAGAGCGGTACGGGGAGCTGTTTTTT.